A selection of T cell receptor beta chains follows, all from one sample in a study of T cell responses to AZD1222 COVID-19 vaccine. Some clones are missing from TCRdb's copy, which holds only in-frame ones; the method was immunoSEQ multiplex PCR. This sample has about 59,000 clones; 89% occur once, and the top ten carry 5% to 6.5%. This sample comprised peripheral blood, obtained 28 days after the second AZD1222 dose. The receptor set was obtained from an adult who received the AZD1222 COVID-19 vaccine. Each CDR3 is given with its conserved first and last residue. Each record gives: J gene, clone size, V gene, D gene, CDR3 protein, CDR3 DNA. A D gene is named only where the DNA matches it firmly. For some rows the clone size is stated as once, few or many, or as a class when expanded; others skip it.

j_gene: TRBJ2-1; abundance: .; v_gene: TRBV27; d_gene: TRBD2; CDR3aa: CASSSRGGTSGSINNEQFF; CDR3nt: TGTGCCAGCAGTTCACGGGGGGGGACTAGCGGGAGCATTAACAATGAGCAGTTCTTC
j_gene: TRBJ2-7; abundance: .; v_gene: TRBV27; d_gene: .; CDR3aa: CASSLSADARSEQYF; CDR3nt: TGTGCCAGCAGCCTCTCCGCGGACGCGAGGTCCGAGCAGTACTTC
j_gene: TRBJ2-7; abundance: .; v_gene: TRBV19; d_gene: TRBD1; CDR3aa: CASSIGTGGYEQYF; CDR3nt: TGTGCCAGTAGTATTGGGACAGGGGGCTACGAGCAGTACTTC
j_gene: TRBJ1-1; abundance: .; v_gene: TRBV19; d_gene: .; CDR3aa: CASSPLTLNTEAFF; CDR3nt: TGTGCCAGTAGTCCCTTGACACTGAACACTGAAGCTTTCTTT
j_gene: TRBJ1-2; abundance: .; v_gene: TRBV10-2; d_gene: .; CDR3aa: CASSNKGNYGYTF; CDR3nt: TGCGCCAGCAGTAACAAAGGAAACTATGGCTACACCTTC
j_gene: TRBJ1-3; abundance: .; v_gene: TRBV7-8; d_gene: TRBD1; CDR3aa: CASSPKTDRVVGNTIYF; CDR3nt: TGTGCCAGCAGCCCCAAAACTGACAGGGTAGTTGGAAACACCATATATTTT
j_gene: TRBJ2-5; abundance: .; v_gene: TRBV5-4; d_gene: .; CDR3aa: CASSPDSLQETQYF; CDR3nt: TGTGCCAGCAGCCCGGACAGCCTACAAGAGACCCAGTACTTC
j_gene: TRBJ2-7; abundance: .; v_gene: TRBV5-1; d_gene: .; CDR3aa: CASSGGTEDQQYF; CDR3nt: TGCGCCAGCAGCGGCGGGACAGAAGACCAGCAGTACTTC
j_gene: TRBJ2-4; abundance: .; v_gene: TRBV15; d_gene: .; CDR3aa: CATSLLGGTKNIQYF; CDR3nt: TGTGCCACCAGCCTCCTGGGAGGGACAAAAAACATTCAGTACTTC
j_gene: TRBJ1-2; abundance: few; v_gene: TRBV19; d_gene: .; CDR3aa: CASSITRGQGTNYGYTF; CDR3nt: TGTGCCAGTAGTATAACCCGTGGGCAGGGGACTAACTATGGCTACACCTTC
j_gene: TRBJ1-2; abundance: .; v_gene: TRBV5-1; d_gene: TRBD1; CDR3aa: CASSQGGQGGYTF; CDR3nt: TGCGCCAGCAGCCAGGGGGGGCAAGGTGGCTACACCTTC
j_gene: TRBJ2-3; abundance: .; v_gene: TRBV3-1/TRBV3-2; d_gene: .; CDR3aa: CASSQGAGGADTQYF; CDR3nt: TGTGCCAGCAGCCAAGGGGCGGGTGGGGCAGATACGCAGTATTTT
j_gene: TRBJ1-6; abundance: .; v_gene: TRBV5-5; d_gene: .; CDR3aa: CASSLSDLNSPLHF; CDR3nt: TGTGCCAGCAGCTTATCGGACCTGAATTCACCCCTCCACTTT
j_gene: TRBJ1-1; abundance: .; v_gene: TRBV28; d_gene: .; CDR3aa: CASSSAGGTNTEAFF; CDR3nt: TGTGCCAGCAGCAGCGCGGGGGGGACGAACACTGAAGCTTTCTTT
j_gene: TRBJ2-7; abundance: once; v_gene: TRBV29-1; d_gene: .; CDR3aa: CSVTGPGVYEQYF; CDR3nt: TGCAGCGTTACCGGGCCAGGTGTATACGAGCAGTACTTC
j_gene: TRBJ2-1; abundance: .; v_gene: TRBV9; d_gene: .; CDR3aa: CASSAYNSGGYNEQFF; CDR3nt: TGTGCCAGCAGCGCCTATAACTCTGGGGGCTACAATGAGCAGTTCTTC
j_gene: TRBJ2-5; abundance: once; v_gene: TRBV5-1; d_gene: .; CDR3aa: CASSQQGRETQYF; CDR3nt: TGCGCCAGCAGCCAGCAGGGGCGAGAGACCCAGTACTTC
j_gene: TRBJ1-1; abundance: once; v_gene: TRBV4-3; d_gene: .; CDR3aa: CASSQTTANTEAFF; CDR3nt: TGCGCCAGCAGCCAGACAACAGCGAACACTGAAGCTTTCTTT
j_gene: TRBJ2-7; abundance: .; v_gene: TRBV5-4; d_gene: TRBD1; CDR3aa: CASSRGQSSYEQYF; CDR3nt: TGTGCCAGCAGCCGGGGACAGAGCTCCTACGAGCAGTACTTC
j_gene: TRBJ2-5; abundance: .; v_gene: TRBV5-4; d_gene: TRBD2; CDR3aa: CASSFGGGQETQYF; CDR3nt: TGTGCCAGCAGCTTTGGGGGGGGTCAAGAGACCCAGTACTTC
j_gene: TRBJ2-3; abundance: once; v_gene: TRBV19; d_gene: .; CDR3aa: CASSLREGGNTQYF; CDR3nt: TGTGCCAGTAGTCTGCGCGAGGGGGGGAATACGCAGTATTTT
j_gene: TRBJ1-5; abundance: few; v_gene: TRBV19; d_gene: .; CDR3aa: CASSITGSAGQPQHF; CDR3nt: TGTGCCAGTAGTATTACAGGGAGTGCGGGTCAGCCCCAGCATTTT
j_gene: TRBJ2-3; abundance: .; v_gene: TRBV19; d_gene: .; CDR3aa: CASSVDSITDTQYF; CDR3nt: TGTGCCAGTAGTGTCGACAGTATCACAGATACGCAGTATTTT
j_gene: TRBJ1-3; abundance: .; v_gene: TRBV5-1; d_gene: .; CDR3aa: CASSLWTAGGNTIYF; CDR3nt: TGCGCCAGCAGCTTGTGGACCGCGGGGGGAAACACCATATATTTT
j_gene: TRBJ1-2; abundance: .; v_gene: TRBV11-2; d_gene: .; CDR3aa: CASSAPGRGYGYTF; CDR3nt: TGTGCCAGCAGCGCTCCGGGACGAGGGTATGGCTACACCTTC
j_gene: TRBJ1-6; abundance: once; v_gene: TRBV7-2; d_gene: TRBD1; CDR3aa: CASSPRGGIGSPLHF; CDR3nt: TGTGCCAGCAGCCCCAGGGGGGGGATAGGGTCACCCCTCCACTTT
j_gene: TRBJ2-7; abundance: .; v_gene: TRBV6-5; d_gene: .; CDR3aa: CATVPRDSSYEQYF; CDR3nt: TGTGCCACGGTTCCTCGGGACTCCTCCTACGAGCAGTACTTC
j_gene: TRBJ2-7; abundance: .; v_gene: TRBV2; d_gene: TRBD1; CDR3aa: CASMAGGLKDEQYF; CDR3nt: TGTGCCAGCATGGCAGGGGGCCTGAAGGACGAGCAGTACTTC
j_gene: TRBJ1-1; abundance: .; v_gene: TRBV6-5; d_gene: .; CDR3aa: CASSYPGANTEAFF; CDR3nt: TGTGCCAGCAGTTACCCAGGGGCGAACACTGAAGCTTTCTTT
j_gene: TRBJ2-1; abundance: .; v_gene: TRBV7-3; d_gene: .; CDR3aa: CASSLQMSSYNEQFF; CDR3nt: TGTGCCAGCAGCTTACAGATGAGCTCCTACAATGAGCAGTTCTTC
j_gene: TRBJ2-7; abundance: .; v_gene: TRBV7-2; d_gene: TRBD2; CDR3aa: CASRYTSGGSYEQYF; CDR3nt: TGTGCCAGCAGATATACTAGCGGGGGCTCCTACGAGCAGTACTTC
j_gene: TRBJ1-6; abundance: .; v_gene: TRBV7-2; d_gene: .; CDR3aa: CASSFTGRFYNSPLHF; CDR3nt: TGTGCCAGCAGCTTTACAGGGCGATTCTATAATTCACCCCTCCACTTT
j_gene: TRBJ2-5; abundance: .; v_gene: TRBV20-1; d_gene: .; CDR3aa: CSASLTVKETQYF; CDR3nt: TGCAGTGCTAGTCTGACAGTAAAAGAGACCCAGTACTTC
j_gene: TRBJ1-1; abundance: .; v_gene: TRBV19; d_gene: TRBD1; CDR3aa: CASSGDRGFITEAFF; CDR3nt: TGTGCCAGTAGTGGGGACAGGGGTTTTATCACTGAAGCTTTCTTT
j_gene: TRBJ2-7; abundance: few; v_gene: TRBV6-1; d_gene: .; CDR3aa: CASSENTAQSYEQYF; CDR3nt: TGTGCCAGCAGTGAAAACACAGCGCAATCCTACGAGCAGTACTTC
j_gene: TRBJ1-1; abundance: .; v_gene: TRBV27; d_gene: .; CDR3aa: CASSRGSGPPNLNTEAFF; CDR3nt: TGTGCCAGCAGTAGGGGGAGTGGACCGCCGAATCTTAACACTGAAGCTTTCTTT
j_gene: TRBJ1-1; abundance: .; v_gene: TRBV7-9; d_gene: .; CDR3aa: CASSFFQLEAFF; CDR3nt: TGTGCCAGCAGCTTTTTCCAGCTTGAAGCTTTCTTT
j_gene: TRBJ2-2; abundance: .; v_gene: TRBV10-3; d_gene: TRBD1; CDR3aa: CAISEWRTGGLLVNTGELFF; CDR3nt: TGTGCCATCAGTGAATGGCGGACAGGGGGTTTATTAGTGAACACCGGGGAGCTGTTTTTT
j_gene: TRBJ1-3; abundance: .; v_gene: TRBV11-2; d_gene: .; CDR3aa: CASSWSSQSAIYF; CDR3nt: TGTGCCAGCAGCTGGTCCAGCCAAAGCGCCATATATTTT
j_gene: TRBJ1-1; abundance: once; v_gene: TRBV5-1; d_gene: .; CDR3aa: CASSSWQLSMNTEAFF; CDR3nt: TGCGCCAGCAGCTCCTGGCAACTATCGATGAACACTGAAGCTTTCTTT
j_gene: TRBJ2-7; abundance: .; v_gene: TRBV7-6; d_gene: .; CDR3aa: CASSLAEWRTSYEQYF; CDR3nt: TGTGCCAGCAGCTTAGCGGAGTGGAGGACTTCCTACGAGCAGTACTTC
j_gene: TRBJ1-5; abundance: few; v_gene: TRBV28; d_gene: TRBD1; CDR3aa: CASSPTGDPSNQPQHF; CDR3nt: TGTGCCAGCAGTCCGACAGGGGATCCAAGCAATCAGCCCCAGCATTTT
j_gene: TRBJ2-5; abundance: .; v_gene: TRBV25-1; d_gene: .; CDR3aa: CASSTQGPGTQYF; CDR3nt: TGTGCCAGCAGCACCCAGGGTCCGGGGACCCAGTACTTC
j_gene: TRBJ1-1; abundance: .; v_gene: TRBV29-1; d_gene: TRBD1; CDR3aa: CSATLYRGQETEAFF; CDR3nt: TGCAGCGCCACACTGTACAGGGGGCAAGAAACTGAAGCTTTCTTT
j_gene: TRBJ1-5; abundance: few; v_gene: TRBV5-4; d_gene: .; CDR3aa: CASSLQGQDTPQHF; CDR3nt: TGTGCCAGCAGCTTGCAAGGGCAGGACACGCCCCAGCATTTT
j_gene: TRBJ1-1; abundance: few; v_gene: TRBV5-1; d_gene: TRBD1; CDR3aa: CASSSDRETEAFF; CDR3nt: TGCGCCAGCAGTTCGGACAGGGAAACTGAAGCTTTCTTT
j_gene: TRBJ2-3; abundance: .; v_gene: TRBV2; d_gene: TRBD2; CDR3aa: CASSDSLAGGTDTQYF; CDR3nt: TGTGCCAGCAGTGATTCACTAGCGGGGGGCACAGATACGCAGTATTTT
j_gene: TRBJ1-5; abundance: .; v_gene: TRBV28; d_gene: .; CDR3aa: CASSFLLTDYSNQPQHF; CDR3nt: TGTGCCAGCAGTTTCCTTTTGACAGATTATAGCAATCAGCCCCAGCATTTT
j_gene: TRBJ2-7; abundance: .; v_gene: TRBV7-8; d_gene: TRBD2; CDR3aa: CASSLGEGYEQYF; CDR3nt: TGTGCCAGCAGCTTAGGGGAGGGCTACGAGCAGTACTTC
j_gene: TRBJ1-2; abundance: .; v_gene: TRBV7-2; d_gene: .; CDR3aa: CASSPPARAGYGYTF; CDR3nt: TGTGCCAGCAGCCCACCAGCCCGGGCGGGCTATGGCTACACCTTC
j_gene: TRBJ1-4; abundance: once; v_gene: TRBV27; d_gene: .; CDR3aa: CASSFSPVNEKLFF; CDR3nt: TGTGCCAGCAGTTTTTCCCCCGTGAATGAAAAACTGTTTTTT
j_gene: TRBJ1-2; abundance: .; v_gene: TRBV7-7; d_gene: .; CDR3aa: CASSLERRVGLGCYTF; CDR3nt: TGTGCCAGCAGCTTAGAACGGCGGGTCGGCCTCGGGTGCTACACCTTC
j_gene: TRBJ1-2; abundance: .; v_gene: TRBV28; d_gene: TRBD1; CDR3aa: CASSLGQDFGGYTF; CDR3nt: TGTGCCAGCAGTCTAGGACAGGACTTCGGTGGCTACACCTTC
j_gene: TRBJ2-1; abundance: .; v_gene: TRBV5-4; d_gene: TRBD2; CDR3aa: CASSLMGGGTLEQFF; CDR3nt: TGTGCCAGCAGCCTTATGGGCGGGGGAACGCTCGAGCAGTTCTTC
j_gene: TRBJ2-3; abundance: once; v_gene: TRBV6-5; d_gene: .; CDR3aa: CASSFSGGGARDTQYF; CDR3nt: TGTGCCAGCAGTTTTTCGGGAGGGGGCGCCCGGGATACGCAGTATTTT